A single sample is the source of the 20 T cell receptor beta chains below, sequenced in a study of T cell repertoires in cytomegalovirus infection (dated by TCRdb to between 2018 and 2021). The treatment or condition tag for this specimen amounts to: in vitro stimulation with specific CMV peptide epitopes to enrich CMV-specific T cells. TCRdb lists the instrument as Illumina HiSeq 1500. TCRdb reran the public reads through fastp at Q25 and MiXCR, keeping productive beta chains. Each CDR3 protein gets just one entry, which takes the most common genes and DNA from the rows behind it. Here the sample has roughly 990,000 distinct CDR3 sequences; less than 40% occur a single time. The ten biggest clones cover more than 12% of the sample. No cognate antigen is known for these TCRs. Sequenced material: cultured CD8+ T cells from PBMCs, taken from culture after CMV antigen stimulation. The receptors were gathered from a human donor in good health (CMV status not recorded). Some clones in this sample may be carry-over from other donors' samples.

The chain uses TRBV27 and TRBJ1-2, with 7 bases matching TRBD1. The CDR3 runs to 15 residues. The J segment lost 0 bases and the V segment lost 5 bases, leaving 6 bases of the junction unmatched. The germline V gene has CDR1 MNHEY and CDR2 SMNVEV (reference sequence). The CDR3 region is CASSPYRGANYGYTF. As DNA, the CDR3 is TGTGCCAGCAGTCCGTACAGGGGAGCTAACTATGGCTACACCTTC.

This clonotype turned up a few times. The chain joins TRBV7-2 to TRBJ2-3; D is perhaps TRBD1 or TRBD2 (5 bases each). CDR1 and CDR2 (germline): SGHTA, FQGNSA. This CDR3 comprises 15 residues. Trimming stripped 6 bases from V and 5 bases from J, with 18 bases between. The CDR3 region has the DNA TGTGCCAGCAGGGATGGGACCTTAGGATTAGATACGCAGTATTTT. It specifies CASRDGTLGLDTQYF.

This clonotype came up many times. V and J are TRBV7-2 and TRBJ2-1; no clear D. Germline CDR1 reads SGHTA; CDR2 reads FQGNSA. The CDR3 is 13 amino acids. V was clipped by 4 bases and J by 6 bases, with 10 bases between them. As DNA, the CDR3 is TGTGCCAGCAGCTATCCCTCGGTCAATGAGCAGTTCTTC. This encodes CASSYPSVNEQFF.

This clonotype was counted only a few times. The chain recombines TRBV6-1 with TRBJ2-3, with 8 bases lining up with TRBD2. J was trimmed by 3 bases and V by 10 bases; bases with no gene match: 6. Germline V gene sequence: CDR1 MNHNS, CDR2 SASEGT. The CDR3 consists of 13 residues. CDR3 nucleotides: TGTGCCACCACTAGCGGACCTACAGATACGCAGTATTTT. Translation: CATTSGPTDTQYF.

The chain employs TRBV7-9 and TRBJ1-1; TRBD1 agrees at 9 bases. The V segment lost 6 bases and the J segment 5 bases; nucleotides outside the gene matches: 13. The CDR3 is 16 amino acids. Germline-derived CDR1 and CDR2 are SEHNR and FQNEAQ (reference sequence). The CDR3 region has the DNA TGTGCCAGCAGGGGATTTGGGGGACAGGGTGATACTGAAGCTTTCTTT. This gives the protein CASRGFGGQGDTEAFF.

Comments on this clonotype: An end of the junction differs from the germline gene, which may be a read error. The chain links TRBV6-2 or TRBV6-3 to TRBJ2-2; tentative D call: TRBD2 (5 bases). Germline CDR1 reads MNHEY; CDR2 reads SVGEGT. The CDR3 extends over 19 amino acids. The CDR3 DNA reads TGTGCCTGCAGTTACCCCAGAGAGAGGGCAAGTCGAATTAACGGGGAGCTGTTTTTT. Translating gives CACSYPRERASRINGELFF.

The V and J genes are TRBV6-1 and TRBJ1-1, with D unclear. Germline assignment: CDR1 MNHNS and CDR2 SASEGT. V gave up 7 bases and J gave up 1 base, with 16 bases separating them. The CDR3 loop spans 15 amino acids. CDR3 nucleotides: TGTGCCAGCACCCAGGTCGGGTCTCGGAACACTGAAGCTTTCTTT. Translation: CASTQVGSRNTEAFF.

This clonotype showed up just once. V and J are TRBV12-5 and TRBJ1-5; possibly TRBD1 for D (5 bases). The germline V gene has CDR1 LGHNT and CDR2 FRNRAP. The CDR3 length is 15 residues. Trimming shortened V by 7 bases and J by 4 bases, and 17 bases separated the two germline ends. CDR3 bases: TGTGCTAGTGTCTTGGGGGGTGAGGGGAATCAGCCCCAGCATTTT. Its protein is CASVLGGEGNQPQHF.

This clonotype was recorded at least ten times. The J gene is TRBJ2-2, the V gene TRBV7-9; D possibly uses TRBD1 or TRBD2 (7 bases each). Germline V gives CDR1 SEHNR, CDR2 FQNEAQ (reference sequence). Trimming took off 5 bases at V and 3 bases at J, with 19 bases between the two ends. CDR3 length equals 17 residues. CDR3 in amino acids: CASSHSPRGGDTGELFF. CDR3 coding DNA: TGTGCCAGCAGCCATTCACCCAGGGGGGGTGACACCGGGGAGCTGTTTTTT.

Details on this clonotype: This may be a read error, as it is one base from a much larger clone. The genes are TRBV7-1 and TRBJ2-1; 12 positions match TRBD1. TRBV7-1 is labeled an ORF, and its function is uncertain. The CDR3 has 17 residues. In DNA, the CDR3 is TGTGCCAGCAACTCAGGGACGGGACAGGGGGCGATCGATGAGCAGTTCTTC. Translated, it gives CASNSGTGQGAIDEQFF.

This clonotype has a single count. The genes are TRBV6-6 and TRBJ1-2; D uncertain. Germline V gives CDR1 MNHNY, CDR2 SVGAGI (reference sequence). Trimming took off 2 bases at V and 8 bases at J, with 9 bases between the two ends. The CDR3 extends over 12 amino acids. Here the CDR3 reads CASSYGEGGYTF. In nucleotides, the CDR3 is TGTGCCAGCAGTTACGGGGAGGGAGGCTACACCTTC.

This clonotype has ten or more counts. The chain's CDR3 is CASSQEPSNQPQHF. The CDR3 DNA follows: TGCGCCAGCAGCCAAGAGCCGAGCAATCAGCCCCAGCATTTT. The chain uses TRBV4-1 and TRBJ1-5; D gene ambiguous. Trimming stripped 0 bases from V and 1 base from J, with 4 bases between. Germline CDR1 reads MGHRA; CDR2 reads YSYEKL. The CDR3 is 14 amino acids.

V gene TRBV6-5 combines with J gene TRBJ1-6; possibly TRBD1 for D (5 bases). Trimming cost V 4 bases and J 7 bases, with 29 bases left between them. Germline V gives CDR1 MNHEY, CDR2 SVGAGI. The CDR3 sequence is 20 residues long. This CDR3 reads CASSFLSKRGHGGENSPLHF. In DNA, the CDR3 is TGTGCCAGCAGTTTCTTGTCGAAGAGGGGCCATGGAGGTGAGAATTCACCCCTCCACTTT.

The chain uses TRBV27 and TRBJ1-2, with D possibly being TRBD1 (5 bases). The CDR3 is made up of 13 amino acids. V lost 5 bases to trimming and J lost 6 bases, with 13 bases between them. The germline V gene encodes CDR1 MNHEY and CDR2 SMNVEV (reference sequence). The CDR3 loop reads CASSDSWGNGYTF. The CDR3 DNA reads as TGTGCCAGCAGTGACAGTTGGGGTAATGGCTACACCTTC.

The chain links TRBV15 to TRBJ2-1, with D tentatively TRBD2 (7 bases). The CDR3 sequence is 15 residues long. Germline V gene sequence: CDR1 LNHNV, CDR2 YYDKDF (reference sequence). V shed 8 bases and J shed 8 bases, with 22 bases lying between them. The CDR3 DNA follows: TGTGCCACCGGCGGGTGGGAGGGGGGTACCTATGAGCAGTTCTTC. The encoded protein is CATGGWEGGTYEQFF.

This clonotype occurred a few times. The rearrangement joins TRBV7-9 to TRBJ2-7, with D possibly TRBD2 on 6 matching bases. The CDR3 runs to 13 residues. V lost 5 bases, J lost 6 bases, and 14 bases lay in between. Germline loops: CDR1 SEHNR, CDR2 FQNEAQ (reference sequence). The CDR3 DNA sequence: TGTGCCAGCAGCCCCGGGACTGTGGGCGAGCAGTACGTC. Protein product: CASSPGTVGEQYV.

The rearrangement links TRBV27 to TRBJ2-1; D is perhaps TRBD1 (6 bases). V was trimmed by 7 bases and J by 5 bases, leaving 15 bases between them. Looked up from germline, CDR1 is MNHEY and CDR2 is SMNVEV (reference sequence). This CDR3 is 14 amino acids long. The CDR3 sequence: CASKAGTQNNEQFF. For the CDR3, the DNA is TGTGCCAGCAAAGCCGGGACACAAAACAATGAGCAGTTCTTC.

V and J are TRBV5-6 and TRBJ1-3, with D unclear. Germline CDR1 reads SGHDT; CDR2 reads YYEEEE. The CDR3 extends over 22 amino acids. Trimming took 2 bases from V and 0 from J, leaving 30 bases between them. In DNA, the CDR3 is TGTGCCAGCAGCTTAGTCTCGCGCACAGCATCCGCCTCAACTTTCTCTGGAAACACCATATATTTT. Its translation: CASSLVSRTASASTFSGNTIYF. The full variable domain, rest sourced from reference TRBV5-6 and TRBJ1-3, is DAGVTQSPTHLIKTRGQQVTLRCSPKSGHDTVSWYQQALGQGPQFIFQYYEEEERQRGNFPDRFSGHQFPNYSSELNVNALLLGDSALYLCASSLVSRTASASTFSGNTIYFGEGSWLTVV.

The chain has TRBV19 and TRBJ2-1, with TRBD2 matching over 8 bases. The CDR3 runs 11 residues. Germline V gives CDR1 LNHDA, CDR2 SQIVND (reference sequence). V lost 10 bases to trimming and J lost 9 bases; unmatched junction nucleotides: 5. This CDR3 is CATISGIEQFF. CDR3 sequence (DNA): TGTGCCACAATTAGCGGGATTGAGCAGTTCTTC. Full variable domain (outside the CDR3, taken from reference TRBV19 and TRBJ2-1): DGGITQSPKYLFRKEGQNVTLSCEQNLNHDAMYWYRQDPGQGLRLIYYSQIVNDFQKGDIAEGYSVSREKKESFPLTVTSAQKNPTAFYLCATISGIEQFFGPGTRLTVL.

On this clonotype itself: One junction end disagrees with the germline gene, perhaps due to a read error. The chain employs TRBV11-3 and TRBJ2-1; 9 positions agree with TRBD1. Per germline, CDR1 SGHNT and CDR2 YENEEA. This CDR3 spans 16 amino acids. The CDR3 here is CACSPPGTGSFYEQFF. The CDR3, as DNA: TGTGCCTGCAGCCCCCCCGGGACAGGGTCTTTCTATGAGCAGTTCTTC.